These T cell receptor beta chains were read from a single sample in a study of blood T cell repertoires in COVID-19. The repertoire was sequenced with immunoSEQ multiplex PCR; TCRdb's copy has only in-frame clones and lacks some. The sample contains roughly 250,000 clones, 85% to 90% of which appear only once. Source material: PBMCs or T cells enriched from blood (not recorded which). The receptors shown here come from a young woman who had recovered from COVID-19. CDR3s include the opening cysteine and the closing phenylalanine or tryptophan. A D gene is named only where the DNA matches it firmly. A clone size is listed for some rows: how often the clone was seen (once, few, many), or a class if it is expanded.

TRBD2,15,NA,TRBJ2-1,TRBV7-6,TGTGCCAGCACCCGTGGGACTAGCGGGTATAATGAGCAGTTCTTC,CASTRGTSGYNEQFF
NA,13,NA,TRBJ1-1,TRBV18,TGTGCCAGCTCACCAGAGCAGGGTACTGAAGCTTTCTTT,CASSPEQGTEAFF
TRBD2,13,NA,TRBJ2-7,TRBV6-5,TGTGCCAGCGGCGGGGGGCGGGTATACGAGCAGTACTTC,CASGGGRVYEQYF
NA,14,NA,TRBJ2-7,TRBV4-2,TGTGCCAGCGGGGTAGACAGGAATGTCTACGAGCAGTACTTC,CASGVDRNVYEQYF
NA,14,once,TRBJ1-4,TRBV27,TGTGCCAGCAAGATGACAGGAACAAATGAAAAACTGTTTTTT,CASKMTGTNEKLFF
TRBD1,15,few,TRBJ2-7,TRBV10-3,TGTGCCATCAGTGAAGGGACAGTCAGCTCCTACGAGCAGTACTTC,CAISEGTVSSYEQYF
NA,11,NA,TRBJ2-1,TRBV29-1,TGCAGCGCGACTATTTTCAATGAGCAGTTCTTC,CSATIFNEQFF
TRBD1,14,NA,TRBJ1-1,TRBV30,TGTGCCTGGAGCAGGACAGGGGGCTTGACTGAAGCTTTCTTT,CAWSRTGGLTEAFF
NA,13,NA,TRBJ2-5,TRBV20-1,TGCAGTGCTAGTCTGAACCAGTGGGAGACCCAGTACTTC,CSASLNQWETQYF
NA,13,NA,TRBJ1-1,TRBV3-1/TRBV3-2,TGTGCCAGCAGCCAGATGCGGGACACTGAAGCTTTCTTT,CASSQMRDTEAFF
NA,15,NA,TRBJ2-3,TRBV24-1,TGTGCCACCAGTGACCCGTCGGGGGGCACAGATACGCAGTATTTT,CATSDPSGGTDTQYF
TRBD1,14,NA,TRBJ2-7,TRBV11-1,TGTGCCAGCAGCTCACGGACAGGGATCAACGAGCAGTACTTC,CASSSRTGINEQYF
NA,14,NA,TRBJ1-1,TRBV20-1,TGCAGTGCTAGTGAAAACAGGGTCTTAACTGAAGCTTTCTTT,CSASENRVLTEAFF
NA,20,NA,TRBJ2-7,TRBV5-4,TGTGCCAGCAGTTTTAGGGGGGGCCGCCCACCCTTTACCGGACCTTACGAGCAGTACTTC,CASSFRGGRPPFTGPYEQYF
NA,12,NA,TRBJ1-3,TRBV2,TGTGCCAGCAGTCCATCTGGAAACACCATATATTTT,CASSPSGNTIYF
TRBD1,12,few,TRBJ1-1,TRBV20-1,TGCAGTGCTAGTTTGGGGGACAGCAACGCTTTCTTT,CSASLGDSNAFF
TRBD1,15,NA,TRBJ1-1,TRBV28,TGTGCCAGCAGTTCTGGTGGGACAGGGGGTACTGAAGCTTTCTTT,CASSSGGTGGTEAFF
TRBD2,17,once,TRBJ2-5,TRBV28,TGTGCCAGCACCGGGGGGTTGACTAGCCTAACTCAAGAGACCCAGTACTTC,CASTGGLTSLTQETQYF
TRBD2,15,NA,TRBJ2-1,TRBV19,TGTGCCAGTAGTTTAGCGGGGGACTCCTACAATGAGCAGTTCTTC,CASSLAGDSYNEQFF
TRBD2,16,NA,TRBJ2-5,TRBV13,TGTGCCAGCAGCTTAGGTTCAGCGGGGGGGATGGAGACCCAGTACTTC,CASSLGSAGGMETQYF
NA,14,NA,TRBJ1-1,TRBV15,TGTGCCACCAGCGTACAGGGATTGGGCACTGAAGCTTTCTTT,CATSVQGLGTEAFF
TRBD1,15,NA,TRBJ2-2,TRBV5-1,TGCGCCAGCAGCCCACCGACAGGGACCACCGGGGAGCTGTTTTTT,CASSPPTGTTGELFF
NA,13,once,TRBJ1-1,TRBV6-1,TGTGCCAGCAGTGAGGGGCAGAACACTGAAGCTTTCTTT,CASSEGQNTEAFF
NA,17,NA,TRBJ2-7,TRBV5-6,TGTGCCAGCAGCTTGCTCCCGGTTGGGGGCTATACCTACGAGCAGTACTTC,CASSLLPVGGYTYEQYF
NA,16,few,TRBJ1-4,TRBV7-8,TGTGCCAGCAGCCACCAATTAGACAAGAGATATGAAAAACTGTTTTTT,CASSHQLDKRYEKLFF
TRBD1,16,NA,TRBJ2-2,TRBV5-1,TGCGCCAGCAGCCTCGCGAAGGGGGCGGACACCGGGGAGCTGTTTTTT,CASSLAKGADTGELFF
TRBD1,12,NA,TRBJ2-7,TRBV28,TGTGCCGCGACAGGGAGCTCCTACGAGCAGTACTTC,CAATGSSYEQYF
TRBD1,15,NA,TRBJ1-5,TRBV19,TGTGCCAGTAGTATAGTGGGACAGCGCAATCAGCCCCAGCATTTT,CASSIVGQRNQPQHF
NA,14,NA,TRBJ1-6,TRBV9,TGTGCCAGCAACGCGCCGGGAGCAAATTCACCCCTCCACTTT,CASNAPGANSPLHF
NA,13,NA,TRBJ1-2,TRBV21-1,TGTGCCAGCAGCAAAGCAGGGGAGGGTGGCTACACCTTC,CASSKAGEGGYTF
NA,17,NA,TRBJ1-2,TRBV18,TGTGCCAGCTCACCAGTGGGTTTGACAGAACTTAACTATGGCTACACCTTC,CASSPVGLTELNYGYTF
NA,14,NA,TRBJ1-2,TRBV9,TGTGCCAGCAGCGTAGGGCCGCCGAACTATGGCTACACCTTC,CASSVGPPNYGYTF
TRBD1,18,NA,TRBJ2-7,TRBV28,TGTGCCAGCAGTTTAAATTGGTACCGGGACAGGGGTTCCTACGAGCAGTACTTC,CASSLNWYRDRGSYEQYF
NA,13,NA,TRBJ1-5,TRBV5-1,TGCGCCAGCAGCCTTTATAGCAATCAGCCCCAGCATTTT,CASSLYSNQPQHF
NA,13,NA,TRBJ2-7,TRBV5-6,TGTGCCAGCAGCTTGGGACACATCTACGAGCAGTACTTC,CASSLGHIYEQYF
TRBD1,14,few,TRBJ2-1,TRBV10-3,TGTGCCATCAGACAGACGACAGGGAACAATGAGCAGTTCTTC,CAIRQTTGNNEQFF
TRBD2,20,NA,TRBJ2-1,TRBV4-1,TGCGCCAGCAGCCAAGTCAGAACTAGCGGGGGCCAGGGCTCCTACAATGAGCAGTTCTTC,CASSQVRTSGGQGSYNEQFF
NA,12,NA,TRBJ2-2,TRBV24-1,TGTGCCACCAGGTCCAGGGCCGGGGAGCTGTTTTTT,CATRSRAGELFF
TRBD1,13,NA,TRBJ1-1,TRBV19,TGTGCCAGTCGGGGACAGGCCTTTAATGAAGCTTTCTTT,CASRGQAFNEAFF
NA,14,NA,TRBJ2-5,TRBV9,TGTGCCAGCAGCTCAAGGGGGGACTACGAGACCCAGTACTTC,CASSSRGDYETQYF
NA,13,NA,TRBJ1-1,TRBV5-1,TGCGCCAGCAGTTGGCACGAGAACACTGAAGCTTTCTTT,CASSWHENTEAFF
TRBD1,14,few,TRBJ2-7,TRBV5-1,TGCGCCAGCAGCTCGGGACAGGGGCTTTACGAGCAGTACTTC,CASSSGQGLYEQYF
TRBD2,18,NA,TRBJ2-3,TRBV5-1,TGCGCCAGCAGCGTGCGACTAGCGGGGGGGGCTCGCACAGATACGCAGTATTTT,CASSVRLAGGARTDTQYF
TRBD1,14,NA,TRBJ1-2,TRBV19,TGTGCCAGTAGTCTTGGACAGGCTGTTGATGGCTACACCTTC,CASSLGQAVDGYTF
NA,16,NA,TRBJ1-2,TRBV7-4,TGTGCCAGCAGCTTAGGATCGCCCGGGGAGTTAGTCGGCTACACCTTC,CASSLGSPGELVGYTF
NA,14,NA,TRBJ2-3,TRBV5-1,TGCGCCAGCAGCCTACTAGCACCCACAGATACGCAGTATTTT,CASSLLAPTDTQYF